A selection of T cell receptor beta chains follows, all from one sample in a study of cytomegalovirus exposure and HLA in healthy donors. Generated by immunoSEQ multiplex PCR, the TCRdb table keeps only in-frame clones and is missing some. The sample has 190,000 or so clones, around 83% seen once. The material sequenced was PBMCs. The receptors derive from a woman in her forties or fifties in good health and CMV-seropositive. CDR3s include the opening cysteine and the closing phenylalanine or tryptophan. Each record gives: J gene, D gene, clone size, V gene, CDR3 protein, CDR3 DNA. D genes are given only for firm matches. Part of the rows lack a size; the others show once, few, many or a class for expanded clones.

TRBJ2-1 | NA | few | TRBV11-2 | CASSLIPGPHEQFF | TGTGCCAGCAGCTTAATTCCGGGTCCCCATGAGCAGTTCTTC
TRBJ1-1 | NA | few | TRBV28 | CASSSYRPGGETEAFF | TGTGCCAGCAGTTCATACCGCCCGGGTGGGGAGACTGAAGCTTTCTTT
TRBJ1-6 | TRBD1 | NA | TRBV7-2 | CASSAGQGDGSPLHF | TGTGCCAGCAGCGCAGGACAGGGAGATGGTTCACCCCTCCACTTT
TRBJ2-1 | TRBD2 | NA | TRBV4-3 | CASSQGVRGGQYNEQFF | TGCGCCAGCAGCCAAGGCGTACGGGGGGGCCAATACAATGAGCAGTTCTTC
TRBJ2-1 | TRBD1 | NA | TRBV9 | CASSASTGWAVEQFF | TGTGCCAGCAGTGCCTCGACAGGGTGGGCTGTGGAGCAGTTCTTC
TRBJ2-3 | NA | NA | TRBV6-6 | CASSRSRGGGSDTQYF | TGTGCCAGCAGTCGATCACGGGGTGGCGGGTCGGATACGCAGTATTTT
TRBJ1-6 | NA | NA | TRBV19 | CASKRTENSPLHF | TGTGCCAGTAAACGGACAGAGAATTCACCCCTCCACTTT
TRBJ2-6 | NA | NA | TRBV13 | CASRSFAGEISSGANVLTF | TGTGCCAGCAGGTCCTTTGCGGGTGAGATTAGCTCTGGGGCCAACGTCCTGACTTTC
TRBJ2-6 | TRBD1 | NA | TRBV6-1 | CASSEAIQGKLSGANVLTF | TGTGCCAGCAGTGAAGCAATACAGGGGAAATTGTCTGGGGCCAACGTCCTGACTTTC
TRBJ1-1 | NA | NA | TRBV6-1 | CASSGTGTIVNTEAFF | TGTGCCAGCAGTGGCACAGGGACTATAGTGAACACTGAAGCTTTCTTT
TRBJ2-7 | TRBD1 | once | TRBV6-5 | CASSYGDRVYEQYF | TGTGCCAGCAGTTACGGGGACAGGGTCTACGAGCAGTACTTC
TRBJ2-3 | NA | NA | TRBV6-5 | CASSVGAPAGDTQYF | TGTGCCAGCAGCGTAGGGGCCCCGGCCGGAGATACGCAGTATTTT
TRBJ1-2 | NA | NA | TRBV28 | CASSSRRPGYTF | TGTGCCAGCAGTTCCCGGAGACCTGGCTACACCTTC
TRBJ2-1 | NA | once | TRBV18 | CASSPVWQAYNEQFF | TGTGCCAGCTCACCAGTCTGGCAGGCTTACAATGAGCAGTTCTTC
TRBJ2-1 | NA | NA | TRBV5-1 | CASSTSGETSNEQFF | TGCGCCAGCTCCACTTCGGGGGAGACCTCCAATGAGCAGTTCTTC
TRBJ2-7 | NA | NA | TRBV5-4 | CAGSSTDSYEQYF | TGTGCCGGCAGCTCGACGGACAGCTACGAGCAGTACTTC
TRBJ1-2 | NA | NA | TRBV2 | CASENGGGINYGYTF | TGTGCCAGCGAGAACGGGGGAGGCATCAACTATGGCTACACCTTC
TRBJ2-7 | TRBD1 | once | TRBV29-1 | CSVGGQGAVREQYF | TGCAGCGTTGGGGGACAGGGGGCGGTGAGGGAGCAGTACTTC
TRBJ1-5 | NA | once | TRBV19 | CASSMTGSNQPQHF | TGTGCCAGTAGTATGACAGGTAGCAATCAGCCCCAGCATTTT
TRBJ2-1 | TRBD2 | NA | TRBV10-3 | CAISELTWVAGGWEQFF | TGTGCCATCAGTGAGCTGACGTGGGTAGCGGGGGGATGGGAGCAGTTCTTC
TRBJ2-5 | TRBD1 | NA | TRBV6-5 | CASLGTGGETQYF | TGTGCCAGCCTTGGAACAGGGGGTGAGACCCAGTACTTC
TRBJ1-1 | TRBD1 | NA | TRBV7-2 | CASSLDPGGYTEAFF | TGTGCCAGCAGCTTAGACCCAGGGGGATACACTGAAGCTTTCTTT
TRBJ2-7 | NA | few | TRBV7-6 | CASSLSSSNEQYF | TGTGCCAGCAGCTTATCGTCGAGTAACGAGCAGTACTTC
TRBJ2-7 | TRBD1 | NA | TRBV28 | CASSYGTVPTYEQYF | TGTGCCAGCAGTTATGGGACAGTTCCTACCTACGAGCAGTACTTC
TRBJ2-3 | TRBD2 | NA | TRBV13 | CASSLWVGGGTDTQYF | TGTGCCAGCAGCTTATGGGTGGGAGGGGGCACAGATACGCAGTATTTT
TRBJ2-5 | TRBD1 | NA | TRBV11-2 | CASSAGQAGTQYF | TGTGCCAGCAGCGCTGGACAGGCTGGGACCCAGTACTTC
TRBJ2-3 | TRBD1 | NA | TRBV5-6 | CASSLVDRGPTDTQYF | TGTGCCAGCAGCTTGGTCGACAGGGGGCCCACAGATACGCAGTATTTT
TRBJ1-5 | TRBD1 | NA | TRBV10-2 | CASSDSTGTGPQHF | TGCGCCAGCAGTGACTCGACAGGGACAGGACCCCAGCATTTT
TRBJ2-7 | NA | NA | TRBV6-5 | CAARGNGYEQYF | TGTGCCGCACGCGGAAACGGCTACGAGCAGTACTTC
TRBJ2-7 | NA | NA | TRBV29-1 | CSVEKSAGTGQYF | TGCAGCGTTGAAAAGTCCGCGGGAACGGGGCAGTACTTC
TRBJ2-7 | NA | NA | TRBV19 | CASSTAGGAYEQYF | TGTGCCAGTAGTACCGCCGGGGGAGCCTACGAGCAGTACTTC
TRBJ2-5 | NA | NA | TRBV6-1 | CASSQQPALRGTQYF | TGTGCCAGCAGCCAACAGCCCGCTCTCCGTGGGACCCAGTACTTC
TRBJ1-5 | TRBD1 | NA | TRBV19 | CASSGGDRPRGQPQHF | TGTGCCAGTAGTGGGGGGGACAGGCCCCGGGGGCAGCCCCAGCATTTT
TRBJ1-5 | TRBD1 | NA | TRBV28 | CASSFRTGNQPQHF | TGTGCCAGCAGTTTCCGGACAGGTAATCAGCCCCAGCATTTT
TRBJ1-2 | NA | NA | TRBV2 | CASSVQVMSGYTF | TGTGCCAGCAGTGTACAGGTTATGAGCGGCTACACCTTC
TRBJ2-7 | NA | NA | TRBV29-1 | CSVDQGGGVSYEQYF | TGCAGCGTTGATCAAGGTGGAGGGGTATCCTACGAGCAGTACTTC
TRBJ2-1 | TRBD1 | NA | TRBV6-5 | CASSFPTGTGGNEQFF | TGTGCCAGCAGTTTCCCAACCGGGACAGGGGGCAATGAGCAGTTCTTC